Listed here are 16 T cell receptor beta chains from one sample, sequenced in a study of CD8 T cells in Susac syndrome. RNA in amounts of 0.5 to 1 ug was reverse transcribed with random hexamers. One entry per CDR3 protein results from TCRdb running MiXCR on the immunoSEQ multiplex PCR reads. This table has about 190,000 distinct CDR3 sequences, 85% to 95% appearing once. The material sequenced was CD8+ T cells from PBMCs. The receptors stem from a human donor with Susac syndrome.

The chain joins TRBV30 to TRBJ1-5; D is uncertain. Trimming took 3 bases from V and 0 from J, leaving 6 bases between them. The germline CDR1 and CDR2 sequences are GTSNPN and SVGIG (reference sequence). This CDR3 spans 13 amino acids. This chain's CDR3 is CAWREGSNQPQHF. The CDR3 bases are TGTGCCTGGAGAGAAGGTAGCAATCAGCCCCAGCATTTT.

CDR3 sequence (DNA): TGTGCCAGCAGCCGTCAGCAGGGAGGTGAAGCTTTCTTT. Its translation is CASSRQQGGEAFF. The chain is built from TRBV12-3 or TRBV12-4 and TRBJ1-1; tentatively, D is TRBD1 (5 bases). V shed 6 bases and J shed 7 bases, with 15 bases lying between them. The CDR3 sequence is 13 residues long.

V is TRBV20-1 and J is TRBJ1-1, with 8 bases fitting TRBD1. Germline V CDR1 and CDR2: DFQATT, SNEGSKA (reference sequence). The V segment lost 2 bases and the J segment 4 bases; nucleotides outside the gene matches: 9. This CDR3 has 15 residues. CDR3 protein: CSARFPDRDGTEAFF. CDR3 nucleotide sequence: TGCAGTGCTAGATTCCCGGACAGGGATGGCACTGAAGCTTTCTTT.

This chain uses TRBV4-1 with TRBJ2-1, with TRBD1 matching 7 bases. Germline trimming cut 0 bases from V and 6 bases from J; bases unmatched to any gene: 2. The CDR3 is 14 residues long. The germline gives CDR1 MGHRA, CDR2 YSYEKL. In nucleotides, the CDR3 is TGCGCCAGCAGCCAAGATCAGGGGGTCAATGAGCAGTTCTTC. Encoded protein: CASSQDQGVNEQFF.

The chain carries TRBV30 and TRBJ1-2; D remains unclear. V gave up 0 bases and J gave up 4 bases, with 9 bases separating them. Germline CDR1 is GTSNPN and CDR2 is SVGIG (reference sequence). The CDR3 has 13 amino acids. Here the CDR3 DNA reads TGTGCCTGGAGTGTTTGGGGAGGCTATGGCTACACCTTC. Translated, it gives CAWSVWGGYGYTF.

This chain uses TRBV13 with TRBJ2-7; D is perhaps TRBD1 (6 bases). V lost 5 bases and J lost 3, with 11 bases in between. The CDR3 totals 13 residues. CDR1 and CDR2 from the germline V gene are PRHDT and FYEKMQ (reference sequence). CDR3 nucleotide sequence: TGTGCCAGCAGCCAGGGGTCAAACTACGAGCAGTACTTC. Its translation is CASSQGSNYEQYF.

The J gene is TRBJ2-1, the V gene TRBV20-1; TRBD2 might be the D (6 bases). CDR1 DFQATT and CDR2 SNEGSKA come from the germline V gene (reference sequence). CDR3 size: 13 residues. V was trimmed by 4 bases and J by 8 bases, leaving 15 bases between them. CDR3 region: CSANIGTGDEQFF. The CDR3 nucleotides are TGCAGTGCTAATATAGGGACGGGGGATGAGCAGTTCTTC.

Here the CDR3 reads CASSVPGPHYEQYF. The DNA for the CDR3 is TGTGCCAGTAGTGTTCCGGGACCGCACTACGAGCAGTACTTC. The rearrangement joins TRBV19 to TRBJ2-7; D could derive from TRBD1 or TRBD2 (5 bases each). Germline loops: CDR1 LNHDA, CDR2 SQIVND (reference sequence). This CDR3 comprises 14 residues. Trimming left V 5 bases short and J 3 bases short, with 14 bases between.

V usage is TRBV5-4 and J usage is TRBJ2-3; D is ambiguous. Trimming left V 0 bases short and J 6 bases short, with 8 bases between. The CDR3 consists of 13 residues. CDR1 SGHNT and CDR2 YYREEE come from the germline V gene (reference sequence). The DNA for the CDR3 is TGTGCCAGCAGCTTGGAACTCCCCGATACGCAGTATTTT. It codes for CASSLELPDTQYF.

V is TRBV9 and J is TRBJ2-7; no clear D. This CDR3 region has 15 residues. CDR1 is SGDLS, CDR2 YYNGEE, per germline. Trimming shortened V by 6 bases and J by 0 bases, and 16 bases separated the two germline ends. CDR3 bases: TGTGCCAGCACGCCCGACTCGCGGAGCTCCTACGAGCAGTACTTC. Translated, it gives CASTPDSRSSYEQYF.

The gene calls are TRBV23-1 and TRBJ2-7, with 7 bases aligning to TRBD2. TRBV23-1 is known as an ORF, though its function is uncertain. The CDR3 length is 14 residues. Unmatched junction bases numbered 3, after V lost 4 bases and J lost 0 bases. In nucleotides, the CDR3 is TGCGCCAGCAGTCGAGGCGGGAGCTCCTACGAGCAGTACTTC. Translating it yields CASSRGGSSYEQYF.

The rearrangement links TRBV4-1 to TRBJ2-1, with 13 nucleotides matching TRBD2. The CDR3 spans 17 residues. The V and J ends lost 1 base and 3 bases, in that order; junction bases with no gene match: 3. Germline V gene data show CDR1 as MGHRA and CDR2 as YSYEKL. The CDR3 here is CASSQATSGRIYNEQFF. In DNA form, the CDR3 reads TGCGCCAGCAGCCAAGCGACTAGCGGGAGGATCTACAATGAGCAGTTCTTC.

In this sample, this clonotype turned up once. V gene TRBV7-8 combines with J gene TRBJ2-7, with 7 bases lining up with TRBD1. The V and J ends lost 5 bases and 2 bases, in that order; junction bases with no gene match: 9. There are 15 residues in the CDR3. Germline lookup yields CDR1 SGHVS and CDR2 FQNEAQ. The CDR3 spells CASSPVPGQPYEQYF. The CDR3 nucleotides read TGTGCCAGCAGCCCCGTGCCGGGACAGCCCTACGAGCAGTACTTC.

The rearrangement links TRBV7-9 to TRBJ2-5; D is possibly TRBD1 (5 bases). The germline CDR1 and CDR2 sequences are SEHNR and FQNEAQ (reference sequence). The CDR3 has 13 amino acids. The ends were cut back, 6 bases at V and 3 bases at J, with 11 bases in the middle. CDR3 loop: CASSRGAEETQYF. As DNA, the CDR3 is TGTGCCAGCAGTAGGGGCGCCGAAGAGACCCAGTACTTC.

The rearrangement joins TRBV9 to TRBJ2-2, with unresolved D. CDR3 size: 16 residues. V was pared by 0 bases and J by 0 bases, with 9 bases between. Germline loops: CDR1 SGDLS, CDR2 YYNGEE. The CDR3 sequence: CASSVASNPNTGELFF. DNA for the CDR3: TGTGCCAGCAGCGTAGCGTCTAATCCGAACACCGGGGAGCTGTTTTTT.

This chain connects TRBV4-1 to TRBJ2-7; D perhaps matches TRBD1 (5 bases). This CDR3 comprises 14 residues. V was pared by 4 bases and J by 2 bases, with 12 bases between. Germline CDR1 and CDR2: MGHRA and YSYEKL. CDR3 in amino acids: CASSPRVNTYEQYF. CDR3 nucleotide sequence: TGCGCCAGCAGCCCCAGGGTGAACACCTACGAGCAGTACTTC.